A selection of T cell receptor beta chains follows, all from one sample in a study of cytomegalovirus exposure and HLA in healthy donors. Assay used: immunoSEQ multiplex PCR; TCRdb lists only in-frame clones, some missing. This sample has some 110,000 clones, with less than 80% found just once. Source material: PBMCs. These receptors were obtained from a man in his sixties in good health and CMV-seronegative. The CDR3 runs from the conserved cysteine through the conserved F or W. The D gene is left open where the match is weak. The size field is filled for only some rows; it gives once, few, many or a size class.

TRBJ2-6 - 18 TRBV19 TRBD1 CASSIRDRTISGANVLTF TGTGCCAGTAGTATCCGGGACAGGACCATCTCTGGGGCCAACGTCCTGACTTTC
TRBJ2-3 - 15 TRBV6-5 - CASSYWGRAVDTQYF TGTGCCAGCAGTTACTGGGGCAGGGCCGTAGATACGCAGTATTTT
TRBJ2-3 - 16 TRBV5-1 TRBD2 CASSLMSGGSTDTQYF TGCGCCAGCAGCTTGATGAGCGGGGGGAGCACAGATACGCAGTATTTT
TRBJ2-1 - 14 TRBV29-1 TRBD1 CSFFGDRGHNEQFF TGCAGCTTCTTTGGAGACAGGGGGCATAATGAGCAGTTCTTC
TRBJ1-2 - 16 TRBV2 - CASSLQGASDSYGYTF TGTGCCAGCAGCTTACAGGGCGCGTCGGATTCCTATGGCTACACCTTC
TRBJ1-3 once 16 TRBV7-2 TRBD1 CASSLDRTGGGNTIYF TGTGCCAGCAGCCTAGATCGAACAGGGGGAGGAAACACCATATATTTT
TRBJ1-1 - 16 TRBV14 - CASSQDLGQLNTEAFF TGTGCCAGCAGCCAAGATCTAGGTCAGTTGAACACTGAAGCTTTCTTT
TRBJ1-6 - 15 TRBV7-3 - CASSPKGQGGSPLHF TGTGCCAGCAGCCCTAAAGGGCAGGGAGGTTCACCCCTCCACTTT
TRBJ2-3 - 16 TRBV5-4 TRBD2 CASSLRGGAPADTQYF TGTGCCAGCAGCCTCCGCGGGGGGGCACCGGCAGATACGCAGTATTTT
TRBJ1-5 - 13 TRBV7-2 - CASTGGANQPQHF TGTGCCAGCACCGGGGGGGCCAATCAGCCCCAGCATTTT
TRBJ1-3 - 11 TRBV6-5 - CASHSGNTIYF TGTGCCAGCCATTCTGGAAACACCATATATTTT
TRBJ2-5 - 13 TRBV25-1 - CATTKGSLETQYF TGTGCCACCACGAAAGGGAGCTTAGAGACCCAGTACTTC
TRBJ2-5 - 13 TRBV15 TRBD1 CATSRDRSETQYF TGTGCCACCAGCAGGGACAGGTCGGAGACCCAGTACTTC
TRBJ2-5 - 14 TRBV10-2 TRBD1 CASSESGRGLDQYF TGCGCCAGCAGTGAGTCGGGCAGGGGGCTAGACCAGTACTTC
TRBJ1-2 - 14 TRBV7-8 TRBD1 CASSFEQGIFGYTF TGTGCCAGCAGCTTTGAACAGGGGATTTTTGGCTACACCTTC